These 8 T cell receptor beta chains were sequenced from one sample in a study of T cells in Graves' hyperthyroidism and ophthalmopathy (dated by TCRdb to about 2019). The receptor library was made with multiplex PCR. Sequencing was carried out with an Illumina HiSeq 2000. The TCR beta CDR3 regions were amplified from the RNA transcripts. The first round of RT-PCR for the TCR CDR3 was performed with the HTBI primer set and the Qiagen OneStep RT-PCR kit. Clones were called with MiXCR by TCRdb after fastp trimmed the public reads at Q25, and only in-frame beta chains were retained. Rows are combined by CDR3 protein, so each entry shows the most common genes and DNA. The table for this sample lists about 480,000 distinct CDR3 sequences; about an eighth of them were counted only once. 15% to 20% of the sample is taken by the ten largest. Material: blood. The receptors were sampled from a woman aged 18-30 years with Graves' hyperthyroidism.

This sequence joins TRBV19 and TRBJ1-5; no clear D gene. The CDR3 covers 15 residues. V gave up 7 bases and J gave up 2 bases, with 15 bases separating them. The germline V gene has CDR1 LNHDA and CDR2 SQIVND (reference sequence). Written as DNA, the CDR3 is TGTGCCAGTACCCCACGTACGGGCGGCAATCAGCCCCAGCATTTT. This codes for CASTPRTGGNQPQHF.

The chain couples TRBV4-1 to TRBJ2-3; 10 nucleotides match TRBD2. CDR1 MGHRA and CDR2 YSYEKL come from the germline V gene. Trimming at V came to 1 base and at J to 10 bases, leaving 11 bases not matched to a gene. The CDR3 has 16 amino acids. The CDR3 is CASSQVPGRGTSAQYF. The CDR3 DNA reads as TGCGCCAGCAGCCAAGTACCGGGGCGGGGGACTAGCGCGCAGTATTTT.

The DNA of the CDR3 is TGTGCCAGCAGTTTACTCGGACAGGAGGACTACAATGAGCAGTTCTTC. Protein sequence: CASSLLGQEDYNEQFF. This chain links TRBV12-3 or TRBV12-4 with TRBJ2-1; TRBD1 agrees at 7 bases. The CDR3 consists of 16 residues. J was trimmed by 3 bases and V by 2 bases; bases with no gene match: 7.

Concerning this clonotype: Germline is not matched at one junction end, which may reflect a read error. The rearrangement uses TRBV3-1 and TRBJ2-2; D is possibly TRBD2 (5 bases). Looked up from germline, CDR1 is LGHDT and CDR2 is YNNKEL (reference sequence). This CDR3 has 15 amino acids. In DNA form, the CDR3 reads TGTGCCAGCAACGGTCTATATCAGAACACCGGGAAGCTGTTTTTT. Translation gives CASNGLYQNTGKLFF.

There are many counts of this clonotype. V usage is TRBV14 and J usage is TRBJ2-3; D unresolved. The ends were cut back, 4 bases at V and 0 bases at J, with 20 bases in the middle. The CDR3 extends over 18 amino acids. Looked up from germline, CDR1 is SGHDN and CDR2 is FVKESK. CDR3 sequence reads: CASSPLLKWGTSTDTQYF. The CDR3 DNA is TGTGCCAGCAGCCCTCTCCTAAAGTGGGGAACTAGCACAGATACGCAGTATTTT. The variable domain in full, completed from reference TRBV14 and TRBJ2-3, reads EAGVTQFPSHSVIEKGQTVTLRCDPISGHDNLYWYRRVMGKEIKFLLHFVKESKQDESGMPNNRFLAERTGGTYSTLKVQPAELEDSGVYFCASSPLLKWGTSTDTQYFGPGTRLTVL.

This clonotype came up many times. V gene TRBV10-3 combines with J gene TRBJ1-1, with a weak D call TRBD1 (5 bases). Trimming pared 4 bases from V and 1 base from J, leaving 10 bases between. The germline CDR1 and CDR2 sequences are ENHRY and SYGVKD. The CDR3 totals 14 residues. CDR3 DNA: TGTGCCATCAGTGGGGCGACAGCGAACACTGAAGCTTTCTTT. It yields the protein CAISGATANTEAFF.

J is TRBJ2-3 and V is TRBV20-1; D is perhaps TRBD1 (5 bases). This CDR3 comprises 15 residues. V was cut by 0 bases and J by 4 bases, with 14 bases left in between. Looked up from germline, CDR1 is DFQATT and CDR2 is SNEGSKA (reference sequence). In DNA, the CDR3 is TGCAGTGCTAGAGAAGGGGAATTACAGGCAGATACGCAGTATTTT. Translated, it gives CSAREGELQADTQYF.

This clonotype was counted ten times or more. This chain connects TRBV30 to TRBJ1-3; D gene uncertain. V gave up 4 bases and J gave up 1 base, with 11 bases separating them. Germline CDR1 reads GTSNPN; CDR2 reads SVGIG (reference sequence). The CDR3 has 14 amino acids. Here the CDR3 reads CAWTQRISGNTIYF. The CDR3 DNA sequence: TGTGCCTGGACCCAAAGAATATCTGGAAACACCATATATTTT.